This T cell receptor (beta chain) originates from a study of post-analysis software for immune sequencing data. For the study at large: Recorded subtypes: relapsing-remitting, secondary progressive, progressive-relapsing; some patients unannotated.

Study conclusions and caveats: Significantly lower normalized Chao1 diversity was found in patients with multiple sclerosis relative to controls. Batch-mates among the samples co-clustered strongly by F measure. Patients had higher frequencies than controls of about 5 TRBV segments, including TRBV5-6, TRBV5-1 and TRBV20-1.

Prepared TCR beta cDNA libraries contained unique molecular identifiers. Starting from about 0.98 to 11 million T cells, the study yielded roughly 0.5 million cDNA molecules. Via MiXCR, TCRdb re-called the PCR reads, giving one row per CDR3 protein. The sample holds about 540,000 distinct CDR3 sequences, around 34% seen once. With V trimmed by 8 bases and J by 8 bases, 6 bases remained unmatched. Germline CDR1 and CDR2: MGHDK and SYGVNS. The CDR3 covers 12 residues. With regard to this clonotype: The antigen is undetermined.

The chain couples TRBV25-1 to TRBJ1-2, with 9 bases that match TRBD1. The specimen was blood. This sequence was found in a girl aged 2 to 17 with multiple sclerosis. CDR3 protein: CASRGQGGGYTF. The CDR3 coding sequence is TGTGCCAGCCGGGGACAGGGAGGGGGCTACACCTTC.